These T cell receptor beta chains were read from a single sample in a study of blood T cell repertoires in COVID-19. Here immunoSEQ multiplex PCR was the method, and the copy in TCRdb shows in-frame clones only, minus some. This sample has more than 40,000 clones, with 75% to 90% found just once. Sequencing was performed on peripheral blood. Receptor source: a human donor in a cohort sampled during active COVID-19. The donor label of this sample is uncertain. Each CDR3 is given with its conserved first and last residue. The D gene is left open where the match is weak. The size entry is marked missing in some rows and otherwise reads once, few, many or a size class.

-,TRBV18,TRBD1,TRBJ1-2,TGTGCCAGCGCGGACAGGGCCTATGGCTACACCTTC,CASADRAYGYTF
once,TRBV3-1/TRBV3-2,-,TRBJ1-2,TGTGCCAGCAGCCAAGTGGGCAGAGCCCCCGGAGGCTACACCTTC,CASSQVGRAPGGYTF
-,TRBV28,-,TRBJ1-5,TGTGCCAACGGCGGGACGGACAATCAGCCCCAGCATTTT,CANGGTDNQPQHF
-,TRBV14,-,TRBJ2-3,TGTGCCAGCAGCCCGCCCGGGGTCCGGGATACGCAGTATTTT,CASSPPGVRDTQYF
-,TRBV25-1,TRBD1,TRBJ2-5,TGTGCCAGCAGTGACCCCGGGACAGATCTCCAAGAGACCCAGTACTTC,CASSDPGTDLQETQYF
-,TRBV6-1,-,TRBJ1-1,-,CASSEVPFRARGDKNTEAFF
-,TRBV29-1,-,TRBJ1-1,TGCAGCGCTCCGAAACAGGGAAAGTCCCGGAACACTGAAGCTTTCTTT,CSAPKQGKSRNTEAFF
-,TRBV2,TRBD2,TRBJ2-3,TGTGCCACAAGGGGACTAGCGGAGGTGGATACGCAGTATTTT,CATRGLAEVDTQYF
-,TRBV19,TRBD2,TRBJ2-1,TGTGCCAGTAGTAGCGGGGGGGAGAGGGATGAGCAGTTCTTC,CASSSGGERDEQFF
-,TRBV11-2,TRBD1,TRBJ1-2,TGTGCCAGCAGCTTGGGACAGGGGATCGGGGGCTACACCTTC,CASSLGQGIGGYTF
-,TRBV7-9,-,TRBJ2-7,TGTGCCAGCAGCCCCAAGACGGAGGATCATGCCTACGAGCAGTACTTC,CASSPKTEDHAYEQYF
once,TRBV19,-,TRBJ2-3,TGTGCCAGTAGTATCCCCGCAGATACGCAGTATTTT,CASSIPADTQYF
-,TRBV6-5,-,TRBJ1-1,TGTGCCAGCAGTTACCCCGGGACTAGGGAAGCTTTCTTT,CASSYPGTREAFF
-,TRBV18,-,TRBJ2-7,TGTGCCAGCTCACCCTCGAGTAAGAGCTCCTACGAGCAGTACTTC,CASSPSSKSSYEQYF
-,TRBV12-3/TRBV12-4,-,TRBJ2-1,TGTGCCAGCAGTTTAGGTGGGGGCAGTGAGCAGTTCTTC,CASSLGGGSEQFF
-,TRBV5-4,TRBD2,TRBJ2-3,TGTGCCAGCAGCCGTGGGACTAGCGGGAGCACAGATACGCAGTATTTT,CASSRGTSGSTDTQYF
-,TRBV2,-,TRBJ2-7,TGTGCCAGCAGTGGGGAGGGGGCCTACGAGCAGTACTTC,CASSGEGAYEQYF
-,TRBV2,-,TRBJ2-1,TGTGCCAGCAGTGCCGGAGTAACTAGCTCCTACAATGAGCAGTTCTTC,CASSAGVTSSYNEQFF
-,TRBV6-5,-,TRBJ1-1,TGTGCCAGCAGCAATTATTGGAGTATGAACACTGAAGCTTTCTTT,CASSNYWSMNTEAFF
-,TRBV24-1,-,TRBJ1-5,TGTGCCACCAGTGAAAGGCAACAGAAGTACCGTCAGCCCCAGCATTTT,CATSERQQKYRQPQHF
-,TRBV6-2/TRBV6-3,TRBD2,TRBJ2-3,TGTGCCAGCAGTTACCTGCGGGGGGGTACGCAGTATTTT,CASSYLRGGTQYF
-,TRBV2,-,TRBJ1-6,TGTGCCACTCAAACGGTTTGGAATTCACCCCTCCACTTT,CATQTVWNSPLHF
-,TRBV25-1,TRBD1,TRBJ1-6,TGTGCCAGCAGTGACGGGACAGGGGGTTCGCCCCTCCACTTT,CASSDGTGGSPLHF
-,TRBV2,TRBD1,TRBJ2-7,TGTGCCAGCAGTCCGGGACAGGGCCTCTACGAGCAGTACTTC,CASSPGQGLYEQYF
-,TRBV6-2/TRBV6-3,-,TRBJ1-6,TGTGCCAGCAGTTACTCGGACACCCCAGATTCACCCCTCCACTTT,CASSYSDTPDSPLHF
-,TRBV4-1,-,TRBJ2-3,TGCGCCAGCAGCCAAGGAATAAGCGGAGATACGCAGTATTTT,CASSQGISGDTQYF
-,TRBV7-2,-,TRBJ2-1,TGTGCCAGCAGCTTAATATCAGGGGAGCAGTTCTTC,CASSLISGEQFF
-,TRBV13,TRBD1,TRBJ1-3,TGTGCCAGCAGCTTGGGACAGGGGACTGGAAACACCATATATTTT,CASSLGQGTGNTIYF
-,TRBV13,TRBD2,TRBJ2-4,TGTGCCAGCAGCGTTCGGACTAGCGGTAAAAACATTCAGTACTTC,CASSVRTSGKNIQYF
-,TRBV5-8,TRBD1,TRBJ2-2,TGTGCCAGCAGCTTGGAAGCAGGGGGGAACACCGGGGAGCTGTTTTTT,CASSLEAGGNTGELFF
-,TRBV7-9,TRBD2,TRBJ2-3,TGTGCCAGCAGCTTAGGGCTAGCGGGCACAGATACGCAGTATTTT,CASSLGLAGTDTQYF
once,TRBV2,TRBD1,TRBJ1-3,TGTGCCAGCAGCGCCGACAGGGGCTCTGGAAACACCATATATTTT,CASSADRGSGNTIYF